The 2 T cell receptor beta chains given below trace back to one sample, sequenced in a study of cytomegalovirus exposure and HLA in healthy donors. PCR amplification relied on 60 Vbeta primers (plus 13 Jbeta primers). Clones were read by immunoSEQ multiplex PCR, and TCRdb kept only the in-frame ones, dropping some. The sample yields 120,000 or so clones, 75% to 90% seen once. Sequencing was carried out using PBMCs. The receptors here all came from a man younger than 45 in good health and CMV-seronegative.

The gene calls are TRBV4-2 and TRBJ1-6, with a tentative D call TRBD1 (5 bases). CDR1 LGHNA and CDR2 YNFKEQ come from the germline V gene. V was shortened by 1 base and J by 8 bases, with 24 bases between the two germline ends. This CDR3 region has 19 residues. The CDR3 region is CASSQVIEQAILRHSPLHF. The CDR3 bases are TGTGCCAGCAGCCAAGTAATCGAACAGGCTATCCTCAGGCATTCACCCCTCCACTTT.

The chain recombines TRBV7-2 with TRBJ2-1, with 10 nucleotides matching TRBD2. This CDR3 is 18 amino acids long. Germline CDR1 is SGHTA and CDR2 is FQGNSA. V lost 2 bases, J lost 4 bases, and 11 bases stayed unmatched. The CDR3 is CASSLFRVWTSGYNEQFF. The CDR3 DNA reads as TGTGCCAGCAGCTTATTTCGAGTCTGGACTAGCGGATACAATGAGCAGTTCTTC.